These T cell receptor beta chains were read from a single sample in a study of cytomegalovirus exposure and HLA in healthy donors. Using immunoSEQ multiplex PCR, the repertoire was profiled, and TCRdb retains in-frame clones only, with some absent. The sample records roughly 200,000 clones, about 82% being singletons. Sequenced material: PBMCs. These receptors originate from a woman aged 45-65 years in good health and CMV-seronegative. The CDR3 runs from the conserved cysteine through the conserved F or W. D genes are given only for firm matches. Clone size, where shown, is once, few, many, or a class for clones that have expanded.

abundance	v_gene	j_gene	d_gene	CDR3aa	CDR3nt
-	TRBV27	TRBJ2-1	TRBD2	CASSLPGVAGVAVF	TGTGCCAGCAGTCTCCCCGGGGTAGCGGGAGTCGCCGTCTTC
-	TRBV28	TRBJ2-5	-	CASSPVGLFQETQYF	TGTGCCAGCAGTCCCGTTGGGCTATTCCAAGAGACCCAGTACTTC
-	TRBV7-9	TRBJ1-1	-	CSSSLVAGMYTEAFF	TGTTCCAGCAGCTTAGTCGCCGGGATGTACACTGAAGCTTTCTTT
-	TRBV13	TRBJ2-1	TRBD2	CASSSQSRKALAGGHEQFF	TGTGCCAGCAGCTCGCAAAGTAGAAAAGCTCTAGCGGGAGGCCATGAGCAGTTCTTC
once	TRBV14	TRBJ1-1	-	CASSQDRGTNTEAFF	TGTGCCAGCAGCCAAGACAGGGGAACGAACACTGAAGCTTTCTTT
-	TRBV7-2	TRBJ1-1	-	CASSLFSRGLGTEAFF	TGTGCCAGCAGCTTATTTAGTAGAGGGCTGGGGACTGAAGCTTTCTTT
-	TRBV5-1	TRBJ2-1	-	CASSRGLNEQFF	TGCGCCAGCAGCCGAGGACTTAATGAGCAGTTCTTC
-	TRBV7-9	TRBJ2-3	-	CASSRFRREPVTDTQYF	TGTGCCAGCAGCCGGTTTCGTCGGGAGCCTGTTACAGATACGCAGTATTTT
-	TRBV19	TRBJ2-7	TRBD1	CASSPGTAYEQYF	TGTGCCAGTAGTCCAGGGACAGCCTACGAGCAGTACTTC
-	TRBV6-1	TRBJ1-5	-	CASSDPDRSQPQHF	TGTGCCAGCAGTGACCCCGATAGATCCCAGCCCCAGCATTTT
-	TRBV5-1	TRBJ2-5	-	CASSLAGQEETQYF	TGCGCCAGCAGCTTGGCCGGTCAGGAAGAGACCCAGTACTTC
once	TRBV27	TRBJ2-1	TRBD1	CASSKLGTGVINEQFF	TGTGCCAGCTCCAAACTCGGGACAGGGGTAATTAACGAGCAGTTCTTC
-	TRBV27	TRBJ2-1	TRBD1	CARTGLDNEQFF	TGTGCCAGGACAGGGCTTGACAATGAGCAGTTCTTC
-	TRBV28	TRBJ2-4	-	CASSPRQLLAKNIQYF	TGTGCCAGCAGTCCACGACAGCTACTAGCCAAAAACATTCAGTACTTC
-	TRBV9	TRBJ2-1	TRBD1	CASRHIDRQGPFF	TGTGCCAGCAGACATATAGACAGACAGGGTCCTTTCTTC
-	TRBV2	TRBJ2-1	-	CASSDREQFF	TGTGCCAGCAGTGATCGTGAGCAGTTCTTC
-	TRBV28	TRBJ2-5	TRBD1	CASVALRKTGTGGAETQYF	TGTGCCAGCGTGGCCCTTAGAAAAACCGGGACAGGGGGCGCGGAGACCCAGTACTTC
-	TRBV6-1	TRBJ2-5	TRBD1	CASSASTGKKETQYF	TGTGCCAGCAGTGCTTCGACAGGGAAAAAAGAGACCCAGTACTTC
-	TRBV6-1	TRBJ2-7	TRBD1	CASRETGAHEQYF	TGTGCCAGCAGAGAAACAGGGGCCCACGAGCAGTACTTC
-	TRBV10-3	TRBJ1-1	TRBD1	CAISESGTGGTEAFF	TGTGCCATCAGTGAGTCCGGGACAGGGGGGACTGAAGCTTTCTTT
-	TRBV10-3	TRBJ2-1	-	CAISGSDGGYNEQFF	TGTGCCATCAGTGGATCGGACGGGGGCTACAATGAGCAGTTCTTC
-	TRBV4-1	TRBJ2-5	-	CASSQVLLAKETQYF	TGCGCCAGCAGCCAAGTATTACTAGCAAAAGAGACCCAGTACTTC
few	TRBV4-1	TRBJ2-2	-	CASSQARPGEVTGELFF	TGCGCCAGCAGCCAAGCCCGACCCGGTGAGGTCACCGGGGAGCTGTTTTTT
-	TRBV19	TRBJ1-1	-	CASSLGGPGGTEAFF	TGTGCCAGTAGTCTTGGAGGTCCGGGCGGGACTGAAGCTTTCTTT
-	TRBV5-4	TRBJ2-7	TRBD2	CASSFGLAGSSYEQYF	TGTGCCAGCAGTTTTGGACTAGCGGGGAGCTCCTACGAGCAGTACTTC
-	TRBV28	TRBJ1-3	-	CASSSKVRGMAGNTIYF	TGTGCCAGCAGTTCAAAAGTGAGGGGGATGGCTGGAAACACCATATATTTT
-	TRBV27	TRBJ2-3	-	CASSFYRGQKDTQYF	TGTGCCAGCAGTTTTTACCGGGGTCAGAAAGATACGCAGTATTTT
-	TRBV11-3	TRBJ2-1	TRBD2	CASSSTGLAGEADNEQFF	TGTGCCAGCAGCTCTACGGGACTAGCGGGAGAAGCGGACAATGAGCAGTTCTTC
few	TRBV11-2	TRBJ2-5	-	CASSQSRGTQETQYF	TGTGCCAGCAGCCAATCGCGGGGGACACAAGAGACCCAGTACTTC
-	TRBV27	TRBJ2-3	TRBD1	CASSPSGQQGFDTQYF	TGTGCCAGCAGTCCATCGGGACAGCAGGGATTTGATACGCAGTATTTT
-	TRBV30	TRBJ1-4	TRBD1	CAWTGGPSGKLFF	TGTGCCTGGACAGGGGGCCCCTCTGGAAAACTGTTTTTT
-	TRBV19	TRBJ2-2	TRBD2	CASSGGDMGGELFF	TGTGCCAGTTCGGGAGGGGACATGGGCGGGGAGCTGTTTTTT
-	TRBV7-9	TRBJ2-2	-	CASSPRGIAGELFF	TGTGCCAGCAGCCCCCGAGGGATAGCCGGGGAGCTGTTTTTT
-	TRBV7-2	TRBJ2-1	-	CASRGASGYNEQFF	TGTGCCAGCAGGGGGGCTAGCGGCTACAATGAGCAGTTCTTC
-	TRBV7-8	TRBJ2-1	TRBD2	CASSWGGASGRAREQFF	TGTGCCAGCAGTTGGGGTGGGGCTAGCGGGAGGGCAAGGGAGCAGTTCTTC
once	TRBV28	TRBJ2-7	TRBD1	CASSFYGTVGLGEQYF	TGTGCCAGCAGTTTTTATGGGACAGTCGGTTTGGGCGAGCAGTACTTC
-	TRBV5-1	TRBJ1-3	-	CASSLTQGIRSGNTIYF	TGCGCCAGCAGCCTAACCCAGGGAATTCGCTCTGGAAACACCATATATTTT
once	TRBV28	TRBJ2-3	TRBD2	CASSSRGSGTTDTQYF	TGTGCCAGCAGTAGCCGCGGTAGCGGGACCACAGATACGCAGTATTTT
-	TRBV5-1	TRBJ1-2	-	CASSQGTSPRSYGYTF	TGCGCCAGCAGCCAAGGGACTTCACCAAGATCCTATGGCTACACCTTC
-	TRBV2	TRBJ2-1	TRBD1	CASSWTGPYNEQFF	TGTGCCAGCAGCTGGACAGGCCCCTACAATGAGCAGTTCTTC
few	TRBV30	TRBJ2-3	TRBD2	CAWRAGLAQLTDTQYF	TGTGCCTGGAGGGCTGGACTAGCGCAGCTCACAGATACGCAGTATTTT
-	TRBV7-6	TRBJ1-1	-	CASSSTKGETGLPEAFF	TGTGCCAGCAGCTCCACCAAGGGAGAGACAGGTCTCCCTGAAGCTTTCTTT